The 32 T cell receptor beta chains below come from one sample, sequenced in a study of blood T cell repertoires in COVID-19. Libraries were prepared by immunoSEQ multiplex PCR; TCRdb keeps only in-frame clonotypes and omits some of them. The sample has around 420,000 clones, approximately 88% seen once. The specimen was PBMCs or T cells enriched from blood (not recorded which). The receptors shown here come from a woman between 35 and 50 years old with acute COVID-19.

The rearrangement joins TRBV27 to TRBJ1-6, with 7 bases fitting TRBD1. V was pared by 3 bases and J by 5 bases, with 4 bases of the junction left unmatched. This CDR3 is 15 amino acids long. The germline V gene encodes CDR1 MNHEY and CDR2 SMNVEV (reference sequence). The CDR3 is CASSFRQGDNSPLHF. In DNA, the CDR3 is TGTGCCAGCAGTTTTCGACAGGGAGATAATTCACCCCTCCACTTT.

The chain carries TRBV7-9 and TRBJ1-5; D may be TRBD1 (6 bases). V lost 4 bases to trimming and J lost 7 bases, with 14 bases between them. The CDR3 totals 14 residues. CDR1 is SEHNR and CDR2 is FQNEAQ in the germline V gene (reference sequence). DNA for the CDR3: TGTGCCAGCAGCTCCACAGGGCTGGGGCAGCCCCAGCATTTT. It codes for CASSSTGLGQPQHF.

This clone rates as medium-sized (0.01 to 0.1%). The V gene is TRBV21-1, the J gene TRBJ1-5; the table's D gene call, TRBD1, was not cross checked with the DNA. TRBV21-1 is a documented pseudogene. CDR3 length: 15 amino acids. The CDR3 region has the DNA TGTGCCAGCAGCGAAAGGGGGCGCAGCAATCAGCCCCAGCATTTT. Encoded protein: CASSERGRSNQPQHF.

The CDR3, as DNA: TGTGCCATCAGTGAGTCGGCGGGGGCGGAAGAGCAGTACTTC. Translation: CAISESAGAEEQYF. The chain employs TRBV10-3 and TRBJ2-7; TRBD2 might be the D (7 bases). The ends were cut back, 0 bases at V and 7 bases at J, with 13 bases in the middle. Germline V lookup: CDR1 ENHRY, CDR2 SYGVKD. CDR3 length: 14 amino acids.

V and J are TRBV6-1 and TRBJ2-5, with D possibly matching TRBD2 (5 bases). CDR3 length: 14 residues. Germline CDR1 is MNHNS and CDR2 is SASEGT. The ends were cut back, 3 bases at V and 5 bases at J, with 13 bases in the middle. In DNA, the CDR3 is TGTGCCAGCAGTGACAACGGGGTGGGGGAGACCCAGTACTTC. Protein: CASSDNGVGETQYF.

This rearrangement joins TRBV3-1 (or the pseudogene TRBV3-2) to TRBJ2-7, with 9 positions matching TRBD1. The CDR3 loop spans 15 amino acids. J lost 0 bases, V lost 4 bases, and 4 bases had no gene match. Germline V gene lookup returns CDR1 LGHDT and CDR2 YNNKEL (reference sequence). CDR3: CASSPGGQGSYEQYF. Here the CDR3 DNA reads TGTGCCAGCAGCCCCGGGGGACAGGGCTCCTACGAGCAGTACTTC.

CDR3 residues: CASSLGGLRYF. The CDR3 nucleotides are TGCGCCAGCAGCTTGGGTGGGCTACGGTACTTC. The gene calls are TRBV5-1 and TRBJ2-7; D gene ambiguous. The V gene's germline CDR1 is SGHRS and CDR2 YFSETQ. Trimming left V 0 bases short and J 12 bases short, with 10 bases between. The CDR3 is 11 amino acids.

The CDR3 is CASSQKRDTQETQYF. Here the CDR3 DNA reads TGTGCCAGCAGTCAAAAGAGGGACACCCAAGAGACCCAGTACTTC. The chain carries TRBV27 and TRBJ2-5; tentatively, D is TRBD1 (6 bases). This CDR3 has 15 residues. V dropped 5 bases and J dropped 1 base, with 14 bases sitting between them. Germline CDR1 and CDR2: MNHEY and SMNVEV (reference sequence).

The chain joins TRBV9 to TRBJ1-5; the D is unclear. V was shortened by 4 bases and J by 3 bases, with 11 bases between the two germline ends. This CDR3 contains 14 residues. CDR1 is SGDLS and CDR2 is YYNGEE in the germline V gene. The CDR3 bases are TGTGCCAGCAGCCAAGGGAGGTACAATCAGCCCCAGCATTTT. This encodes CASSQGRYNQPQHF.

The chain recombines TRBV6-5 with TRBJ1-4, with 8 positions matching TRBD1. The CDR3 spans 15 residues. Germline lookup yields CDR1 MNHEY and CDR2 SVGAGI. V trimming: 6 bases; J trimming: 3 bases; junction bases outside the gene matches: 6. For the CDR3, the DNA is TGTGCCAGCAGATGGACAGGGTTTGCTAATGAAAAACTGTTTTTT. Its protein product is CASRWTGFANEKLFF.

The chain links TRBV19 to TRBJ2-5; maybe TRBD2 (5 bases). This CDR3 is built from 13 residues. Trimming shortened V by 6 bases and J by 4 bases, and 12 bases separated the two germline ends. CDR1 LNHDA and CDR2 SQIVND come from the germline V gene (reference sequence). The CDR3 reads CASSLGSGETQYF. CDR3 nucleotides: TGTGCCAGTAGCTTAGGGAGTGGAGAGACCCAGTACTTC. The variable domain in full, completed from reference TRBV19 and TRBJ2-5, reads DGGITQSPKYLFRKEGQNVTLSCEQNLNHDAMYWYRQDPGQGLRLIYYSQIVNDFQKGDIAEGYSVSREKKESFPLTVTSAQKNPTAFYLCASSLGSGETQYFGPGTRLLVL.

The chain carries TRBV4-2 and TRBJ1-6; D might be TRBD1 (5 bases). Germline CDR1 is LGHNA and CDR2 is YNFKEQ. This CDR3 is built from 18 residues. Trimming removed 0 bases from V and 5 bases from J, with 17 bases in between. DNA for the CDR3: TGTGCCAGCAGCCAAGATCTCGCAGGGCCCACAAATAATTCACCCCTCCACTTT. Protein: CASSQDLAGPTNNSPLHF.

The chain joins TRBV30 to TRBJ1-1, with 8 nucleotides matching TRBD1. This CDR3 spans 14 amino acids. Germline trimming cut 3 bases from V and 5 bases from J; bases unmatched to any gene: 8. Germline assignment: CDR1 GTSNPN and CDR2 SVGIG (reference sequence). The DNA of the CDR3 is TGTGCCTGGAGCAACGACAGGGGTGGAACTGAAGCTTTCTTT. Its protein product is CAWSNDRGGTEAFF. The full variable domain, in which reference TRBV30 and TRBJ1-1 provide the parts outside the CDR3, is SQTIHQWPATLVQPVGSPLSLECTVEGTSNPNLYWYRQAAGRGLQLLFYSVGIGQISSEVPQNLSASRPQDRQFILSSKKLLLSDSGFYLCAWSNDRGGTEAFFGQGTRLTVV.

The chain joins TRBV29-1 to TRBJ1-2; TRBD1 might be the D (6 bases). This CDR3 contains 12 residues. Per germline, CDR1 SQVTM and CDR2 ANQGSEA. V lost 7 bases and J lost 4, with 13 bases in between. CDR3 in amino acids: CSARTDLYGYTF. In nucleotides, the CDR3 is TGCAGCGCCCGGACAGACCTCTATGGCTACACCTTC.

The chain links TRBV5-1 to TRBJ2-5, with D perhaps matching TRBD1 (6 bases). This CDR3 is built from 15 residues. Germline V gene lookup returns CDR1 SGHRS and CDR2 YFSETQ. Between the trimmed V and J ends, which lost 2 bases and 3 bases, there was a span of 14 bases. The CDR3 DNA is TGCGCCAGCAGCTTTCAACAGGGATTGGAAGAGACCCAGTACTTC. Encoded protein: CASSFQQGLEETQYF.

This sequence joins TRBV29-1 and TRBJ2-1; TRBD1 is a possible D gene (5 bases). V gave up 3 bases and J gave up 0 bases, with 9 bases separating them. The CDR3 covers 14 residues. The germline CDR1 and CDR2 sequences are SQVTM and ANQGSEA. CDR3 loop: CSVEQGPSYNEQFF. In DNA form, the CDR3 reads TGCAGCGTTGAGCAGGGTCCCTCCTACAATGAGCAGTTCTTC.

The V gene is TRBV2, the J gene TRBJ1-1; a weak D match, TRBD1 (5 bases). The germline CDR1 and CDR2 sequences are SNHLY and FYNNEI. The length of the CDR3 is 16 residues. V was trimmed by 2 bases and J by 7 bases, leaving 20 bases between them. The CDR3 loop reads CASSEFYLGHRDEAFF. The CDR3, as DNA: TGTGCCAGCAGTGAATTCTATTTGGGGCATAGAGATGAAGCTTTCTTT.

This chain joins TRBV11-3 and TRBJ1-1; D uncertain. The CDR3 has 13 residues. V lost 5 bases to trimming and J lost 6 bases, with 13 bases between them. The germline gives CDR1 SGHNT, CDR2 YENEEA. The CDR3 sequence is CASSRRVNAEAFF. The CDR3 DNA reads TGTGCCAGCAGCCGGAGGGTTAACGCTGAAGCTTTCTTT.

The V call is TRBV7-8, the J call TRBJ2-1, with 9 positions matching TRBD2. The CDR3 extends over 15 amino acids. With 4 bases clipped from V and 5 bases from J, the junction kept 6 bases outside the gene matches. Germline V CDR1 and CDR2: SGHVS, FQNEAQ. The CDR3 loop is CASSSSGGPHNEQFF. As DNA, the CDR3 is TGTGCCAGCAGCTCAAGCGGGGGGCCCCACAATGAGCAGTTCTTC.

The chain uses TRBV6-2 or TRBV6-3 and TRBJ1-1; D might be TRBD1 (5 bases). Trimming removed 2 bases from V and 9 bases from J, with 16 bases in between. Germline V gene data show CDR1 as MNHEY and CDR2 as SVGEGT. The CDR3 consists of 14 residues. CDR3 in DNA: TGTGCCAGCAGTTACGGGGCAGTTCCCACAAAAGCTTTCTTT. This encodes CASSYGAVPTKAFF.

Here the CDR3 DNA reads TGCAGCGTAGCTTGGGGGGGCTCCTCCACTGAAGCTTTCTTT. Translation gives CSVAWGGSSTEAFF. The chain links TRBV29-1 to TRBJ1-1; possible D gene TRBD1, 6 bases. CDR3 size: 14 residues. Germline loops: CDR1 SQVTM, CDR2 ANQGSEA. Trimming cost V 6 bases and J 4 bases, with 18 bases left between them.

The chain carries TRBV12-3 or TRBV12-4 and TRBJ1-1; possible D gene TRBD1, 6 bases. The length of the CDR3 is 13 residues. Trimming removed 5 bases from V and 4 bases from J, with 11 bases in between. CDR3 residues: CASSLKGVTEAFF. CDR3 in DNA: TGTGCCAGCAGTCTTAAGGGGGTCACTGAAGCTTTCTTT.

V and J are TRBV5-1 and TRBJ2-2, with TRBD1 matching 7 bases. Germline CDR1 is SGHRS and CDR2 is YFSETQ. V trimming: 4 bases; J trimming: 10 bases; junction bases outside the gene matches: 16. The CDR3 runs to 16 residues. The chain's CDR3 is CASSPPQDRSVEELFF. The DNA of the CDR3 is TGCGCCAGCAGCCCCCCCCAGGACAGGAGTGTGGAGGAGCTGTTTTTT.

The chain uses TRBV27 and TRBJ2-7; TRBD2 matches 10 bases. There are 17 residues in the CDR3. The germline V gene encodes CDR1 MNHEY and CDR2 SMNVEV (reference sequence). Trimming at V came to 5 bases and at J to 2 bases, leaving 12 bases not matched to a gene. The CDR3 nucleotides are TGTGCCAGCAGTAGAAATCTAGCGGGGGCCTTCGCCTACGAGCAGTACTTC. Translating gives CASSRNLAGAFAYEQYF.

This clone appeared once. CDR3 nucleotide sequence: TGTGCCATCAGTGTTGCTCGGGACAGTAACACTGAAGCTTTCTTT. Residues: CAISVARDSNTEAFF. The chain uses TRBV10-3 and TRBJ1-1, with 7 bases identical to TRBD1. Trimming took 4 bases from V and 2 from J; bases not matched to a gene: 7. CDR3 length: 15 residues. Germline CDR1 and CDR2: ENHRY and SYGVKD.

V usage is TRBV19 and J usage is TRBJ1-6, with TRBD1 as a possible D gene (5 bases). Looked up from germline, CDR1 is LNHDA and CDR2 is SQIVND (reference sequence). With 1 base removed from V and 6 bases from J, the gap between germline ends came to 10 bases. There are 15 residues in the CDR3. This chain's CDR3 is CASSIGTGVNSPLHF. The CDR3 DNA reads as TGTGCCAGTAGTATAGGCACAGGCGTTAATTCACCCCTCCACTTT.

For the CDR3, the DNA is TGTGCCAGCAGCCCTCGGGACAGGGAAGTGACGGCCGGCTACACCTTC. It codes for CASSPRDREVTAGYTF. The V and J genes are TRBV3-1 (or the pseudogene TRBV3-2) and TRBJ1-2; 9 bases align to TRBD1. J was trimmed by 8 bases and V by 4 bases; bases with no gene match: 14. The CDR3 is made up of 16 amino acids. Germline V gives CDR1 LGHDT, CDR2 YNNKEL (reference sequence).

The chain links TRBV11-2 to TRBJ1-2, with no clear D. The CDR3 spans 17 residues. The V end lost 2 bases, the J end lost 3 bases, and 19 bases lay between the germline ends. Germline values: CDR1 SGHAT, CDR2 FQNNGV. The DNA for the CDR3 is TGTGCCAGCAGCTTAAGCCTTCGGGCCAGCGGGGACTATGGCTACACCTTC. This sequence encodes CASSLSLRASGDYGYTF.

The chain couples TRBV15 to TRBJ1-2; possibly TRBD1 for D (6 bases). V lost 6 bases to trimming and J lost 7 bases, with 18 bases between them. The CDR3 is 14 amino acids. Germline assignment: CDR1 LNHNV and CDR2 YYDKDF (reference sequence). The CDR3 loop is CATRSGQLQSGYTF. CDR3 coding DNA: TGTGCCACCAGGAGTGGACAGCTCCAGAGTGGCTACACCTTC.

V is TRBV5-4 and J is TRBJ1-1; D is unresolved. The V gene lost 0 bases and the J gene lost 0 bases, with 9 bases spanning the gap. Germline CDR1 SGHNT, CDR2 YYREEE (reference sequence). The CDR3 has 15 residues. The CDR3 region has the DNA TGTGCCAGCAGCTTGGGCGGGCATGTGAACACTGAAGCTTTCTTT. Translated, it gives CASSLGGHVNTEAFF.

V and J are TRBV2 and TRBJ1-6; D possibly corresponds to TRBD1 (6 bases). Trimming left V 4 bases short and J 2 bases short, with 9 bases between. Germline V gene data show CDR1 as SNHLY and CDR2 as FYNNEI. This CDR3 is built from 15 residues. DNA of the CDR3: TGTGCCAGCAGTGTGGACAGAACCTATAATTCACCCCTCCACTTT. Its translation is CASSVDRTYNSPLHF.

The chain links TRBV9 to TRBJ1-3, with D uncertain. In germline, CDR1 is SGDLS, CDR2 YYNGEE. The ends were cut back, 0 bases at V and 4 bases at J, with 14 bases in the middle. The CDR3 totals 16 residues. The CDR3, as DNA: TGTGCCAGCAGCGTAGCGATATTGGAGGAGGGAAACACCATATATTTT. This codes for CASSVAILEEGNTIYF.